Following are 12 T cell receptor beta chains from one sample sequenced in a study of blood T cell repertoires in COVID-19. TCRdb keeps only in-frame clones here, not all; method: immunoSEQ multiplex PCR. This table holds 350,000 to 400,000 clones, about 90% found once. The sample comprised PBMCs or T cells enriched from blood (not recorded which). The source is a woman in her twenties or thirties who had recovered from COVID-19.

There are a few counts of this clone. The chain's CDR3 is CASSPFRAGNTEAFF. The CDR3 region has the DNA TGTGCCAGCAGTCCCTTCAGGGCCGGGAACACTGAAGCTTTCTTT. This chain links TRBV6-5 with TRBJ1-1, with D maybe TRBD1 (5 bases). Looked up from germline, CDR1 is MNHEY and CDR2 is SVGAGI. The CDR3 extends over 15 amino acids. V was cut by 5 bases and J by 1 base, with 14 bases left in between.

The rearrangement links TRBV28 to TRBJ1-1; 8 nucleotides align to TRBD1. This CDR3 contains 11 residues. CDR1 is MDHEN, CDR2 SYDVKM, per germline. V was clipped by 6 bases and J by 10 bases; unmatched bases: 4. The CDR3 reads CASRLDRGAFF. In DNA, the CDR3 is TGTGCCAGCAGACTCGACAGGGGAGCTTTCTTT.

The genes are TRBV9 and TRBJ2-7; the match to TRBD1 covers 7 bases. V shed 4 bases and J 4 bases; nucleotides not matched to a gene: 11. Germline lookup yields CDR1 SGDLS and CDR2 YYNGEE. The CDR3 sequence is 15 residues long. This chain's CDR3 is CASSKSGTVEYEQYF. The CDR3 DNA sequence: TGTGCCAGCAGCAAATCCGGGACAGTCGAATACGAGCAGTACTTC.

The count of this clone is one. This chain links TRBV6-5 with TRBJ1-6; no firm D call. Trimming left V 4 bases short and J 8 bases short, with 18 bases between. The germline CDR1 and CDR2 sequences are MNHEY and SVGAGI. This CDR3 has 16 residues. The CDR3 loop reads CASSSPAGSADSPLHF. DNA of the CDR3: TGTGCCAGCAGTTCCCCCGCCGGGTCAGCGGATTCACCCCTCCACTTT.

The V call is TRBV2, the J call TRBJ2-5; 11 bases map to TRBD1. Unmatched junction bases numbered 15, after V lost 6 bases and J lost 3 bases. The CDR3 has 18 amino acids. Per the germline V gene, CDR1 is SNHLY and CDR2 is FYNNEI. The CDR3 DNA reads as TGTGCCAGCAGCGCCGGGACAGGGGGTTTAGCGGAAAAAGAGACCCAGTACTTC. Protein product: CASSAGTGGLAEKETQYF. The complete variable domain, with remaining parts taken from reference TRBV2 and TRBJ2-5, reads EPEVTQTPSHQVTQMGQEVILRCVPISNHLYFYWYRQILGQKVEFLVSFYNNEISEKSEIFDDQFSVERPDGSNFTLKIRSTKLEDSAMYFCASSAGTGGLAEKETQYFGPGTRLLVL.

The V call is TRBV10-2, the J call TRBJ1-3; perhaps TRBD1 as D (5 bases). Trimming removed 3 bases at V and 0 bases at J, with 6 bases between. Germline loops: CDR1 WSHSY, CDR2 SAAADI. The CDR3 covers 14 residues. The CDR3 reads CASSETGSGNTIYF. The DNA of the CDR3 is TGCGCCAGCAGTGAAACAGGCTCTGGAAACACCATATATTTT.

This chain links TRBV7-6 with TRBJ1-4, with 9 bases lining up with TRBD1. The germline V gene has CDR1 SGHVS and CDR2 FNYEAQ. Unmatched junction bases numbered 12, after V lost 5 bases and J lost 14 bases. This CDR3 is 14 amino acids long. The DNA for the CDR3 is TGTGCCAGCAGCACCGGGACAGGGTCGAAGGGGCTGTTTTTT. Translation: CASSTGTGSKGLFF.

V and J are TRBV14 and TRBJ2-1, with D hard to call. The germline V gene encodes CDR1 SGHDN and CDR2 FVKESK. This CDR3 spans 16 amino acids. Trimming removed 0 bases at V and 4 bases at J, with 13 bases between. Written as DNA, the CDR3 is TGTGCCAGCAGCCAAGATAACAGCTTAAGTTACAATGAGCAGTTCTTC. This translates into CASSQDNSLSYNEQFF.

The rearrangement uses TRBV28 and TRBJ1-1, with D perhaps TRBD1 (6 bases). The CDR3 consists of 16 residues. CDR1 is MDHEN, CDR2 SYDVKM, per germline. Trimming pared 4 bases from V and 0 bases from J, leaving 15 bases between. In DNA form, the CDR3 reads TGTGCCAGCAGTTCCTACAGGGCCTTGATGAACACTGAAGCTTTCTTT. It encodes CASSSYRALMNTEAFF.

The rearrangement uses TRBV27 and TRBJ1-4, with 12 bases that match TRBD1. Germline V gene lookup returns CDR1 MNHEY and CDR2 SMNVEV (reference sequence). The V and J ends lost 6 bases and 7 bases, in that order; junction bases with no gene match: 9. The CDR3 is made up of 16 amino acids. The CDR3 DNA reads as TGTGCCAGCAGGGCCGGGACAGGGGGCTGGGGTGAAAAACTGTTTTTT. It yields the protein CASRAGTGGWGEKLFF.

V is TRBV28 and J is TRBJ2-7; 12 nucleotides line up with TRBD1. CDR3 size: 16 residues. The V segment lost 6 bases and the J segment 4 bases; nucleotides outside the gene matches: 10. Germline assignment: CDR1 MDHEN and CDR2 SYDVKM. CDR3 bases: TGTGCCAGCAGCACCGTGGGGACAGGGGGCCATTACGAGCAGTACTTC. It encodes CASSTVGTGGHYEQYF.

V and J are TRBV20-1 and TRBJ2-3; tentative D call: TRBD1 (6 bases). CDR3 size: 14 residues. Germline V gives CDR1 DFQATT, CDR2 SNEGSKA (reference sequence). Trimming stripped 3 bases from V and 2 bases from J, with 12 bases between. This CDR3 reads CSASRQGHTDTQYF. The CDR3 DNA follows: TGCAGTGCTAGTCGCCAGGGGCACACAGATACGCAGTATTTT.